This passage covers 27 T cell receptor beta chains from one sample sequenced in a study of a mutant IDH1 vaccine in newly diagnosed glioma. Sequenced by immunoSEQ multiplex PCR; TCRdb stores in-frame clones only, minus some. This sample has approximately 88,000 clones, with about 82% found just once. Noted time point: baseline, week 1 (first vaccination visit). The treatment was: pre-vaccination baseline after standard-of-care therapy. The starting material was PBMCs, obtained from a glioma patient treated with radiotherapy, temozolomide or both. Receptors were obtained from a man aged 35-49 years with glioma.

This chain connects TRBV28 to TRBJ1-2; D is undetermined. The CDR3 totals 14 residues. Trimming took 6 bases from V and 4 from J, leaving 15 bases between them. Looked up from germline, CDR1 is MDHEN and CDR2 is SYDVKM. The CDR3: CASSSGGSSYGYTF. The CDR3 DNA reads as TGTGCCAGCAGCTCCGGCGGGAGTTCCTATGGCTACACCTTC.

CDR3 sequence (DNA): TGTGCCAGCAGGAGTATGAAGGGGGCAAGGGAAAAACTGTTTTTT. Amino acids: CASRSMKGAREKLFF. This rearrangement joins TRBV6-4 to TRBJ1-4; the match to TRBD1 covers 7 bases. V lost 6 bases, J lost 8 bases, and 12 bases stayed unmatched. The CDR3 covers 15 residues. In germline, CDR1 is MRHNA, CDR2 SNTAGT.

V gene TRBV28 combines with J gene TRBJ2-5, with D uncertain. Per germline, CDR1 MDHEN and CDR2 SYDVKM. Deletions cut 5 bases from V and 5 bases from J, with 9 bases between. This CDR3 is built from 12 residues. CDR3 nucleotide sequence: TGTGCCAGCAGTCTGAGTGATGAGACCCAGTACTTC. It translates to CASSLSDETQYF. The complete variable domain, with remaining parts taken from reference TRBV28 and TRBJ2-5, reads DVKVTQSSRYLVKRTGEKVFLECVQDMDHENMFWYRQDPGLGLRLIYFSYDVKMKEKGDIPEGYSVSREKKERFSLILESASTNQTSMYLCASSLSDETQYFGPGTRLLVL.

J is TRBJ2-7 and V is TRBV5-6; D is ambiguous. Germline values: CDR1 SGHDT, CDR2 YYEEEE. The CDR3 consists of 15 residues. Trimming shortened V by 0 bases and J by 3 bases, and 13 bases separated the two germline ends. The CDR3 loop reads CASSLGTGVFYEQYF. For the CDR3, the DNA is TGTGCCAGCAGCTTGGGGACCGGAGTATTCTACGAGCAGTACTTC.

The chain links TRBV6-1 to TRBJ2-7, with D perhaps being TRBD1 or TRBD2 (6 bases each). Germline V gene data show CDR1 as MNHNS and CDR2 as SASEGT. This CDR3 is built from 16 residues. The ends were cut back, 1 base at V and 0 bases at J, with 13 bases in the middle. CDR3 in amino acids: CASSEGWGASSYEQYF. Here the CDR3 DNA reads TGTGCCAGCAGTGAAGGATGGGGGGCCTCCTCCTACGAGCAGTACTTC.

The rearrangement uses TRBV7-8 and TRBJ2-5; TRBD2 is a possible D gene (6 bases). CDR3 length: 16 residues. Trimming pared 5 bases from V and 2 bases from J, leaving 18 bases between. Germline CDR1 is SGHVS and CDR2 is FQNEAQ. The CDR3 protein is CASSTKVWRGQETQYF. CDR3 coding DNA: TGTGCCAGCAGCACAAAAGTGTGGAGGGGACAAGAGACCCAGTACTTC.

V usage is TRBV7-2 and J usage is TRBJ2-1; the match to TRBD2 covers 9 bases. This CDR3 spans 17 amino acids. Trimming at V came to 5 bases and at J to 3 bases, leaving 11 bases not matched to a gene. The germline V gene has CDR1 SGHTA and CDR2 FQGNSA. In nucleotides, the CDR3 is TGTGCCAGCAGCGCATCCGGAGGGCGGGGGGGCTACAATGAGCAGTTCTTC. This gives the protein CASSASGGRGGYNEQFF.

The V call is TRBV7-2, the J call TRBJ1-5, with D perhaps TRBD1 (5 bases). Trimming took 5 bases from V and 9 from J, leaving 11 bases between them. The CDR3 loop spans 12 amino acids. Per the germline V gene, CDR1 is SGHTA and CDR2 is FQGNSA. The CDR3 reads CASSPGGGPQHF. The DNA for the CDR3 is TGTGCCAGCAGCCCGGGTGGGGGGCCCCAGCATTTT. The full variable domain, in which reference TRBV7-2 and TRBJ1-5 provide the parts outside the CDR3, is GAGVSQSPSNKVTEKGKDVELRCDPISGHTALYWYRQSLGQGLEFLIYFQGNSAPDKSGLPSDRFSAERTGGSVSTLTIQRTQQEDSAVYLCASSPGGGPQHFGDGTRLSIL.

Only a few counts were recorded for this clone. The CDR3 reads CASSEATGELFF. In nucleotides, the CDR3 is TGTGCCAGCAGCGAAGCAACTGGGGAGCTGTTTTTT. The chain combines TRBV11-3 with TRBJ2-2, with no clear D. V shed 5 bases and J shed 8 bases, with 9 bases lying between them. Germline V gene sequence: CDR1 SGHNT, CDR2 YENEEA. The CDR3 contains 12 residues.

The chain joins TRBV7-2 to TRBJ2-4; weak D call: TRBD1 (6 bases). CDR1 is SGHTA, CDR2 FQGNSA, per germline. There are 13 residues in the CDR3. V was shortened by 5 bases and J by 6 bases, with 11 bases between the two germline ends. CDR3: CASSQLQGNIQYF. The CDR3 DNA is TGTGCCAGCAGCCAACTACAGGGAAACATTCAGTACTTC.

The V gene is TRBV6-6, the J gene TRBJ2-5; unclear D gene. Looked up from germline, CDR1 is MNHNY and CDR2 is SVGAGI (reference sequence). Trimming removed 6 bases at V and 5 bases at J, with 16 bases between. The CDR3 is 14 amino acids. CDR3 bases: TGTGCCAGCAGCCCGGACCAATTAAGGGAGACCCAGTACTTC. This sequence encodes CASSPDQLRETQYF.

The CDR3 here is CASSKPARAYNEQFF. The CDR3 coding sequence is TGTGCCAGCAGCAAACCCGCCAGGGCCTACAATGAGCAGTTCTTC. V usage is TRBV21-1 and J usage is TRBJ2-1; no DNA check was done on the table's D call, TRBD1. TRBV21-1 is assigned pseudogene status. The length of the CDR3 is 15 residues.

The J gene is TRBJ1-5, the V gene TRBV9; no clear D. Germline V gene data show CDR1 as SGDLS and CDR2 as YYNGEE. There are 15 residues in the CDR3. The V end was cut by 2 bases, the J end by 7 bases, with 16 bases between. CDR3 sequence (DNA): TGTGCCAGCAGCGTTTCCGGGGAGGGTCGGCAGCCCCAGCATTTT. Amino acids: CASSVSGEGRQPQHF.

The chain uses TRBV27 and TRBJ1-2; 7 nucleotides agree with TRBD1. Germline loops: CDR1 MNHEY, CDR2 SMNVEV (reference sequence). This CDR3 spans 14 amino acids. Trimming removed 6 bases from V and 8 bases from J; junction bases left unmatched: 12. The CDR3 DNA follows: TGTGCCAGCAGCTCCTACAGGGGATTGAAGGGCTACACCTTC. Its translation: CASSSYRGLKGYTF.

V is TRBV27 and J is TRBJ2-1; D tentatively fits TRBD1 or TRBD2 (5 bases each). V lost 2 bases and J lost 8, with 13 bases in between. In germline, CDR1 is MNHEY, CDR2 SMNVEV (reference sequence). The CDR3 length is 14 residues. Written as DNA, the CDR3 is TGTGCCAGCAGTTTAGGGGGTCCATTCGATGAGCAGTTCTTC. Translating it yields CASSLGGPFDEQFF.

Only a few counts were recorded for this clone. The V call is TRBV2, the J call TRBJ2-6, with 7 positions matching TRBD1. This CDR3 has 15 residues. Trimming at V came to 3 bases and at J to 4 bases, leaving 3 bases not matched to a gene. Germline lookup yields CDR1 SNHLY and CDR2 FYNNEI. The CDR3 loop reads CASSERGQGANVLTF. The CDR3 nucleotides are TGTGCCAGCAGTGAGAGGGGGCAGGGGGCCAACGTCCTGACTTTC.

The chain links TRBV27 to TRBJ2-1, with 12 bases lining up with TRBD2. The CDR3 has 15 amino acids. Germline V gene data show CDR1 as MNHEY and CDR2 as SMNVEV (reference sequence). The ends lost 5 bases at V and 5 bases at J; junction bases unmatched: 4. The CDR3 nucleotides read TGTGCCAGCAGTGTCCTAGCGGGAGGGAACAATGAGCAGTTCTTC. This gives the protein CASSVLAGGNNEQFF.

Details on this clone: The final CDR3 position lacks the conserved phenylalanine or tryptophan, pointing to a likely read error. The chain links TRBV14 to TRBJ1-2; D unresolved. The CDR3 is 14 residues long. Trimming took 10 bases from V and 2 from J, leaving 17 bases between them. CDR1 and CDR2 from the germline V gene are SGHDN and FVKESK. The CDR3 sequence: CATKKAGINYGYTL. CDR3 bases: TGTGCCACCAAGAAAGCTGGGATCAACTATGGCTACACCCTC.

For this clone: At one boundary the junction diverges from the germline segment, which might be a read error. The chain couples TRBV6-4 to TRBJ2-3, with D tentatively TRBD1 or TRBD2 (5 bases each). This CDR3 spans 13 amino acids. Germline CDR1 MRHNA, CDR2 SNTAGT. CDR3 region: CASSDYRGSAQYF. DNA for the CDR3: TGTGCCAGCAGCGACTACCGGGGCTCAGCGCAGTATTTT.

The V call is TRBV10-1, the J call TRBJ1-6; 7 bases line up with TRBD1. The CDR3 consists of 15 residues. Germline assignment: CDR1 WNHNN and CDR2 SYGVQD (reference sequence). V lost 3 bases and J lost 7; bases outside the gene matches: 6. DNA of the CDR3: TGCGCCAGCAGTGATGCCGGGACAGAGAATTCACCCCTCCACTTT. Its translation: CASSDAGTENSPLHF.

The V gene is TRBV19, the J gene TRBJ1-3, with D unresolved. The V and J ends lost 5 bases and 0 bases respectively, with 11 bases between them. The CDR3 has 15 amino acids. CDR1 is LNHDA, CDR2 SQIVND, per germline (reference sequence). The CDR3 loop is CASSFGSLSGNTIYF. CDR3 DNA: TGTGCCAGTAGTTTCGGGAGTCTCTCTGGAAACACCATATATTTT.

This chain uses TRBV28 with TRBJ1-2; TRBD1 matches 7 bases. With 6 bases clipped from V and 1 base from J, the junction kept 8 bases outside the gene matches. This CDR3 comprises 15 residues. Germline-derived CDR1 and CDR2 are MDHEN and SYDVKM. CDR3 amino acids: CASSPVDRDNYGYTF. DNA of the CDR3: TGTGCCAGCAGCCCTGTAGACAGGGATAACTATGGCTACACCTTC.

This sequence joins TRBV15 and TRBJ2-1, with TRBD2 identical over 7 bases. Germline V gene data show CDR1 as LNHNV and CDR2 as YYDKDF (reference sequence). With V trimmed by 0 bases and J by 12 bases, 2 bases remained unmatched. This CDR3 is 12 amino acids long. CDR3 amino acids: CATSREGGRQFF. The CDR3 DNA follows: TGTGCCACCAGCAGAGAGGGGGGGAGGCAGTTCTTC.

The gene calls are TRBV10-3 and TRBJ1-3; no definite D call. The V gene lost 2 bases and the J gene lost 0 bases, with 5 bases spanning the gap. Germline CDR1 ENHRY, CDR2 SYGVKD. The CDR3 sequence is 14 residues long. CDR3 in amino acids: CAISETVSGNTIYF. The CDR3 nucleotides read TGTGCCATCAGTGAGACCGTCTCTGGAAACACCATATATTTT.

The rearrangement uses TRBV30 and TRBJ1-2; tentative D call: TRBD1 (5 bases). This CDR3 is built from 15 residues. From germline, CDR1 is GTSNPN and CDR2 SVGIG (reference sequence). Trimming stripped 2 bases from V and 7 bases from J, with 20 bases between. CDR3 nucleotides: TGTGCCTGGAGTTTCATGCCTCAGGGTAGCGGTGGCTACACCTTC. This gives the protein CAWSFMPQGSGGYTF. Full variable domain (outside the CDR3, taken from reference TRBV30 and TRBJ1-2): SQTIHQWPATLVQPVGSPLSLECTVEGTSNPNLYWYRQAAGRGLQLLFYSVGIGQISSEVPQNLSASRPQDRQFILSSKKLLLSDSGFYLCAWSFMPQGSGGYTFGSGTRLTVV.

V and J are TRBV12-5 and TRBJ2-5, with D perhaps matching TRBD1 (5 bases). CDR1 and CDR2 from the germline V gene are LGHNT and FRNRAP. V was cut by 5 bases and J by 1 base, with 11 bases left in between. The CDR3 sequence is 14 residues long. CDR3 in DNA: TGTGCTAGTGGTCCCGGACATATCCAAGAGACCCAGTACTTC. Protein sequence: CASGPGHIQETQYF. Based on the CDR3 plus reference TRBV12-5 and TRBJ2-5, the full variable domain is DARVTQTPRHKVTEMGQEVTMRCQPILGHNTVFWYRQTMMQGLELLAYFRNRAPLDDSGMPKDRFSAEMPDATLATLKIQPSEPRDSAVYFCASGPGHIQETQYFGPGTRLLVL.

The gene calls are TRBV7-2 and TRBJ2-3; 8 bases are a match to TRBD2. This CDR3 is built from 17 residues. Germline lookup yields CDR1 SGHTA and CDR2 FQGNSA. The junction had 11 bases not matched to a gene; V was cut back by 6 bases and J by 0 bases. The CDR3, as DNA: TGTGCCAGCAGTTCCTCGTCCGGGAGGGGGAGCACAGATACGCAGTATTTT. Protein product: CASSSSSGRGSTDTQYF.